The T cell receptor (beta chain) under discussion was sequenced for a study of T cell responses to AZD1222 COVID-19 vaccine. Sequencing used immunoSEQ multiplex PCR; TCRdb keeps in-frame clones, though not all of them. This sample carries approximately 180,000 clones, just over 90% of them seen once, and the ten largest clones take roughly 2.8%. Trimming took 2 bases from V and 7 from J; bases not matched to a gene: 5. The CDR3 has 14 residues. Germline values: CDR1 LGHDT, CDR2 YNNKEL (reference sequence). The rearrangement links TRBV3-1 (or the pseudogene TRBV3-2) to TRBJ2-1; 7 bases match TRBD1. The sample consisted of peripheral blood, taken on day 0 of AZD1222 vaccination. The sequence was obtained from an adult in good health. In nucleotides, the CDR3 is TGTGCCAGCAGCCAATCTGCACAGGGGAATGAGCAGTTCTTC. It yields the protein CASSQSAQGNEQFF.